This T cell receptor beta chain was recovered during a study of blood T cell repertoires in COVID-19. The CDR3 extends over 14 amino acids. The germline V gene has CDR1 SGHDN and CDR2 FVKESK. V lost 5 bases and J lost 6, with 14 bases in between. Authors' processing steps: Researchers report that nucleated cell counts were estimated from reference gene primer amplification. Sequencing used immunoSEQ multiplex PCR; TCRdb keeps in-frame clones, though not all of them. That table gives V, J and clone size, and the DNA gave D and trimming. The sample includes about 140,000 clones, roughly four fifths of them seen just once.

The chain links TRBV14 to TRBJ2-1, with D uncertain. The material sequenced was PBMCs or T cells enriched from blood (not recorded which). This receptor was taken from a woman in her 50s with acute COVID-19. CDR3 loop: CASSMVDSVNEQFF. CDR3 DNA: TGTGCCAGCAGCATGGTAGACTCTGTCAATGAGCAGTTCTTC. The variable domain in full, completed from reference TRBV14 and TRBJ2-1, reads EAGVTQFPSHSVIEKGQTVTLRCDPISGHDNLYWYRRVMGKEIKFLLHFVKESKQDESGMPNNRFLAERTGGTYSTLKVQPAELEDSGVYFCASSMVDSVNEQFFGPGTRLTVL.